This TCR beta chain comes out of a study of Ad26.COV2.S vaccination and SARS-CoV-2 variants. CDR1 is MNHEY and CDR2 is SVGEGT in the germline V gene. CDR3 size: 12 residues. V was cut by 5 bases and J by 6 bases, with 11 bases left in between. This table comes from immunoSEQ multiplex PCR, and its TCRdb copy is limited to in-frame clones, with some not included. The repertoire includes a few hundred thousand clones, more than 70% of them detected once, and approximately 3.3% sits in the top ten. Sample treatment: about 20 received Ad26.COV2.S at low or high dose, single or two shots; 5 received placebo; per-sample allocation not given. Samples were taken on day 63 after the first vaccine or placebo injection.

The chain employs TRBV6-2 or TRBV6-3 and TRBJ2-7; D might be TRBD1 or TRBD2, each matching 5 bases. The origin of this receptor is a person between 18 and 60 years old who received the Ad26.COV2.S COVID-19 vaccine or a placebo. Sequenced material: peripheral blood, taken in a trial of Ad26.COV2.S vaccine versus placebo. CDR3 region: CASSNGALEQYF. CDR3 nucleotide sequence: TGTGCCAGCAGTAACGGGGCCCTCGAGCAGTACTTC.